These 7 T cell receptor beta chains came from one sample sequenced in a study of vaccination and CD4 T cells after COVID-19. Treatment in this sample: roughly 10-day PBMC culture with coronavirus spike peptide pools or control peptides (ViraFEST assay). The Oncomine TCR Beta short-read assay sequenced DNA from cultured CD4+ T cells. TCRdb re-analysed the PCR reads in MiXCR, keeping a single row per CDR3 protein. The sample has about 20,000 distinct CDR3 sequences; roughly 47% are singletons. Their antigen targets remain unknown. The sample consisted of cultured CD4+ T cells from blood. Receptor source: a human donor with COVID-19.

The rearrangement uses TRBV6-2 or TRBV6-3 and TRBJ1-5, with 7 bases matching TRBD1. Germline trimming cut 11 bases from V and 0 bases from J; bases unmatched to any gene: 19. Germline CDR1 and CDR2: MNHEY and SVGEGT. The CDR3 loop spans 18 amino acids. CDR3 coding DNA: TGTGCCCTACCTGGAGGGGGCAAAACGCTAAATAGCAATCAGCCCCAGCATTTT. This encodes CALPGGGKTLNSNQPQHF.

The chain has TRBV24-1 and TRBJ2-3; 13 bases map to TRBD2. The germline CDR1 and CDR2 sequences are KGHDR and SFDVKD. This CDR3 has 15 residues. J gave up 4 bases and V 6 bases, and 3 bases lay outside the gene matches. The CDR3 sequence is CATSWTSGGADTQYF. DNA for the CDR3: TGTGCCACCAGTTGGACTAGCGGGGGCGCAGATACGCAGTATTTT.

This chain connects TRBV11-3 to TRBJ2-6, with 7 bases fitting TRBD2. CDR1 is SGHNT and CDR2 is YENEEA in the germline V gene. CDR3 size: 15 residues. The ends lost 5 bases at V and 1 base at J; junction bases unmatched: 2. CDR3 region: CASSTGGSGANVLTF. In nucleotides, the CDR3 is TGTGCCAGCAGCACCGGGGGGTCTGGGGCCAACGTCCTGACTTTC.

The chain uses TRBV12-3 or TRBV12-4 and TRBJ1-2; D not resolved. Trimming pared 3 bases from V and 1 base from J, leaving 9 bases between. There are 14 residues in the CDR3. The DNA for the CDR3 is TGTGCCAGCAGTTTCTCAGCTATTAACTATGGCTACACCTTC. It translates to CASSFSAINYGYTF.

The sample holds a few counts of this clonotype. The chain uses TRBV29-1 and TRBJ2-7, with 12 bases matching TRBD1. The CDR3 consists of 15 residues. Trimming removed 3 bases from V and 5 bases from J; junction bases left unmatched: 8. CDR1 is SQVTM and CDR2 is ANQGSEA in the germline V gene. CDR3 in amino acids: CSVDAPGQGADEQYF. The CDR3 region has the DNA TGCAGCGTTGACGCACCGGGACAGGGGGCGGACGAGCAGTACTTC.

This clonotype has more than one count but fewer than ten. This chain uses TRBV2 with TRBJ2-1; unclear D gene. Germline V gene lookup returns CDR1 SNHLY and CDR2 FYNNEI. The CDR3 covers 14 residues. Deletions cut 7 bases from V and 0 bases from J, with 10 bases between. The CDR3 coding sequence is TGTGCCAGCAAGAAGGATGGCTCCTACAATGAGCAGTTCTTC. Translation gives CASKKDGSYNEQFF.

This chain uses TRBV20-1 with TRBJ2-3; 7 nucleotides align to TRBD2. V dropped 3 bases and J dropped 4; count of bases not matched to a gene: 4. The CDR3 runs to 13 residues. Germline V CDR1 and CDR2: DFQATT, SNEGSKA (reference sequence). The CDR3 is CSASFAGADTQYF. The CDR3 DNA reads TGCAGTGCTAGCTTTGCGGGGGCAGATACGCAGTATTTT.